The TCR beta chain under discussion was sequenced for a study of cytomegalovirus exposure and HLA in healthy donors. The study's findings and limits: Researchers reported from a later analysis that most CMV-associated TCR beta chains appeared HLA-restricted. Researchers counted around 150 TCR beta chains as cytomegalovirus-associated. No immune exposure information besides CMV serostatus was available. The authors later found HLA-associated TCR beta chains more clonally expanded than equally common others.

The PCR used 60 Vbeta and 13 Jbeta primers. Clones were sequenced by immunoSEQ multiplex PCR, and TCRdb holds only the in-frame ones, with some missing. The sample includes 95,000 to 100,000 clones, about 85% seen only once; the top ten take around 3.6%. A remark on this clone: Its target is not known.

The CDR3 extends over 11 amino acids. Deletions cut 6 bases from V and 7 bases from J, with 13 bases between. Per the germline V gene, CDR1 is DFQATT and CDR2 is SNEGSKA (reference sequence). Sequencing was carried out using PBMCs. The chain uses TRBV20-1 and TRBJ2-7; maybe TRBD2 (6 bases). The sequence was collected from a female donor in good health and CMV-seropositive. The DNA for the CDR3 is TGCAGTGCCGCCAAGGGGAGGGAGCAGTACTTC. Amino acid sequence: CSAAKGREQYF.